These T cell receptor beta chains were read from a single sample in a study of blood T cell repertoires in COVID-19. The assay was immunoSEQ multiplex PCR, and TCRdb's table has in-frame clones only and misses some. Of some 200,000 clones listed, about four fifths are singletons. The sample consisted of peripheral blood. These receptors were collected from an elderly woman with COVID-19, enrolled during active disease. Both conserved end residues are part of each CDR3. A D gene is named only where the DNA matches it firmly. Clone size is shown for a subset of rows, as once, few, many or a class of expanded clone.

TRBV5-1	.	TRBD1	TRBJ2-7	TGCGCCAGCAGCGGAACAGGGGGCTACTCCTACGAGCAGTACTTC	CASSGTGGYSYEQYF
TRBV2	once	.	TRBJ1-1	TGTGCCAGCAGTGATGGAGTCCTGAACACTGAAGCTTTCTTT	CASSDGVLNTEAFF
TRBV4-1	.	.	TRBJ2-4	TGCGCCAGCAGCCAAGTAATAGGGGATTCGGTGGGCTTC	CASSQVIGDSVGF
TRBV5-1	.	.	TRBJ1-1	TGCGCCAGCAGCCGGGGTGAGGTAAGAAACACTGAAGCTTTCTTT	CASSRGEVRNTEAFF
TRBV7-9	.	TRBD1	TRBJ1-1	TGTGCCAGCAGGACTCAGGGGGACACTGAAGCTTTCTTT	CASRTQGDTEAFF
TRBV19	.	TRBD2	TRBJ2-5	TGTGCCAGTAGTTCTTTTGGACTAGCGGATCAAGAGACCCAGTACTTC	CASSSFGLADQETQYF
TRBV7-9	.	TRBD1	TRBJ1-1	TGTGCCAGCAGCTACCCGGGACAGCAGAGCACTGAAGCTTTCTTT	CASSYPGQQSTEAFF
TRBV3-1/TRBV3-2	.	TRBD1	TRBJ2-3	TGTGCCAGCAGCCAAGGTCAGGGGGACACAGATACGCAGTATTTT	CASSQGQGDTDTQYF
TRBV5-6	.	.	TRBJ1-1	TGTGCCAGCAGCTTCGGCATCGGGTACACTGAAGCTTTCTTT	CASSFGIGYTEAFF
TRBV27	.	TRBD1	TRBJ1-4	TGTGCCAGCGGTCCCGGGACAGGTGATTTTAATGAAAAACTGTTTTTT	CASGPGTGDFNEKLFF
TRBV19	.	TRBD2	TRBJ2-3	TGTGCCAGTAGTAGCCCGGGACTAGCGGGGGTCACAGATACGCAGTATTTT	CASSSPGLAGVTDTQYF
TRBV6-5	.	TRBD1	TRBJ1-1	TGTGCCAGCACCGGGACAGGGTCTGAAGCTTTCTTT	CASTGTGSEAFF
TRBV5-1	few	.	TRBJ2-7	TGCGCCAGCAGCTTGGCGGAGCCCCCTTGGGAGCAGTACTTC	CASSLAEPPWEQYF
TRBV6-5	.	TRBD1	TRBJ2-5	TGTGCCAGCTCTACAGGGGGCGCGGGGGAGACCCAGTACTTC	CASSTGGAGETQYF
TRBV7-2	.	TRBD1	TRBJ1-4	TGTGCCAGCAGCCTACAGGGGGTTTATGAAAAACTGTTTTTT	CASSLQGVYEKLFF
TRBV9	.	.	TRBJ1-2	TGTGCCAGCAGCGCCGGAGCGTCGATTCTGGGTGGCTACACCTTC	CASSAGASILGGYTF
TRBV4-1	.	.	TRBJ2-7	TGCGCCAGCAGCCAAGTTGACAGATCCGAGCAGTACTTC	CASSQVDRSEQYF
TRBV18	.	.	TRBJ1-4	TGTGCCAGCTCACCAGGGGCAGTTGCAACTAATGAAAAACTGTTTTTT	CASSPGAVATNEKLFF
TRBV27	.	TRBD1	TRBJ1-5	TGTGCCAGCAGTTTCGGAGGGGGCCGCAATCAGCCCCAGCATTTT	CASSFGGGRNQPQHF
TRBV7-2	.	TRBD2	TRBJ2-3	TGTGCCAGCAGCTCGGGACTAGTTGGCACAGATACGCAGTATTTT	CASSSGLVGTDTQYF
TRBV12-3/TRBV12-4	.	TRBD1	TRBJ2-1	TGTGCCAGCAGGCACCGGGACAGGGGTGAGCAGTTCTTC	CASRHRDRGEQFF
TRBV19	.	TRBD1	TRBJ1-4	TGTGCCAGTAGTGGACAGGACGAAAAACTGTTTTTT	CASSGQDEKLFF
TRBV7-9	once	.	TRBJ1-1	TGTGCCAGCAGCTATATCTCAGGAGAAGCTTTCTTT	CASSYISGEAFF
TRBV19	.	.	TRBJ1-5	TGTGCCAGTAGTCCAGTCCCCAGGGGACAGCCCCAGCATTTT	CASSPVPRGQPQHF
TRBV4-3	.	.	TRBJ2-3	TGCGCCAGCAGCCAAAGAGGCAGGGGAGCAGATACGCAGTATTTT	CASSQRGRGADTQYF
TRBV7-2	.	.	TRBJ2-1	TGTGCCAGCAGCTTAGAGGTGAGGGTAGCAAATGAGCAGTTCTTC	CASSLEVRVANEQFF
TRBV2	.	TRBD2	TRBJ2-7	TGTGCCAGCAGTGAACCAGGGACTAGCGGGAGTCTCGAGCAGTACTTC	CASSEPGTSGSLEQYF
TRBV18	once	.	TRBJ1-2	TGTGCCAGCTCACCACCTCGTCAAGGGGCTCTGGTCTATGGCTACACCTTC	CASSPPRQGALVYGYTF
TRBV28	.	.	TRBJ1-1	TGTGCCAGCAGTTTATGGGTCAGGGGGAACACTGAAGCTTTCTTT	CASSLWVRGNTEAFF
TRBV13	.	.	TRBJ1-1	TGTGCCAGCAGCTTAGTCGGGAACACTGAAGCTTTCTTT	CASSLVGNTEAFF
TRBV7-2	.	TRBD2	TRBJ2-1	TGTGCCAGCAGCTTATCCGGGGGGGCTCAGAATGAGCAGTTCTTC	CASSLSGGAQNEQFF
TRBV28	.	TRBD1	TRBJ1-1	TGTGCCAGCAGTCCAATCTTTAGGACAGGGGGTGGGACTGAAGCTTTCTTT	CASSPIFRTGGGTEAFF
TRBV5-1	.	TRBD1	TRBJ2-5	TGCGCCAGCAGCGCGGAGCCCGGGACAGCCCAAGAGACCCAGTACTTC	CASSAEPGTAQETQYF
TRBV10-3	.	TRBD1	TRBJ2-3	TGTGCCATCAGAGTAAGGGGGCGCGAGGGGACAGATACGCAGTATTTT	CAIRVRGREGTDTQYF
TRBV29-1	.	.	TRBJ2-1	TGCAGCGTCCGTTCGACAGGAGTCTACAATGAGCAGTTCTTC	CSVRSTGVYNEQFF
TRBV20-1	.	.	TRBJ1-2	TGCAGTGCTAGTTCACCCCCCTCAGGGAAGAACTATGGCTACACCTTC	CSASSPPSGKNYGYTF
TRBV11-3	.	TRBD1	TRBJ1-1	TGTGCCAGCAGCTTCTCAGTGGACAGGGACACTGAAGCTTTCTTT	CASSFSVDRDTEAFF
TRBV5-1	.	.	TRBJ2-2	TGCGCCAGCAGCCGGGGAGGGAACACCGGGGAGCTGTTTTTT	CASSRGGNTGELFF
TRBV30	.	TRBD1	TRBJ2-2	TGTGCCTGGAGCCTGGACAGGGGCCCCTGGGCGGGGGAGCTGTTTTTT	CAWSLDRGPWAGELFF
TRBV6-5	.	.	TRBJ1-2	TGTGCCAGCAGTCTGATCATGGGGGCGAACTATGGCTACACCTTC	CASSLIMGANYGYTF
TRBV9	few	TRBD1	TRBJ2-2	TGTGCCAGCAGCGTAGTGTTCACAGGGGTTCCCGGGGAGCTGTTTTTT	CASSVVFTGVPGELFF
TRBV18	.	TRBD2	TRBJ2-5	TGTGCCAGCTCACCCGGGACTAGCTGGGAGACCCAGTACTTC	CASSPGTSWETQYF
TRBV5-4	.	.	TRBJ2-7	TGTGCCAGCAGCATGGGAGCAAGCTCCTACGAGCAGTACTTC	CASSMGASSYEQYF
TRBV7-9	.	.	TRBJ1-1	TGTGCCAGCAGCTTAGTTCTTCTGAACACTGAAGCTTTCTTT	CASSLVLLNTEAFF
TRBV2	once	.	TRBJ2-5	TGTGCCAGCAGGGGCCCGTTTGCCCGGGGGGAGACCCAGTACTTC	CASRGPFARGETQYF
TRBV3-1/TRBV3-2	.	TRBD2	TRBJ2-7	TGTGCCAGCAGCCGACTAGCGGGCTCCTACGAGCAGTACTTC	CASSRLAGSYEQYF
TRBV18	.	TRBD1	TRBJ1-2	TGTGCCAGCTCGGGGACAGACTATGGCTACACCTTC	CASSGTDYGYTF
TRBV11-3	.	.	TRBJ2-7	TGTGCCAGCAGCTTAGTAGGTCAGGCTGGCTCCTACGAGCAGTACTTC	CASSLVGQAGSYEQYF